This TCR beta chain originates from a study of cytomegalovirus exposure and HLA in healthy donors. Study-wide findings and caveats: Other equally common chains were less clonally expanded than HLA-associated TCR beta chains, a later analysis showed.

The study ran its PCR with 60 Vbeta and 13 Jbeta primers. TCRdb's copy holds only in-frame clones and misses some; the assay was immunoSEQ multiplex PCR. The sample lists 150,000 to 200,000 clones, approximately 80% occurring once. Turning to this clone: Its target is not known.

This CDR3 comprises 14 residues. V lost 1 base and J 0 bases, leaving 7 bases between the germline ends. The germline V gene has CDR1 MNHNS and CDR2 SASEGT. Specimen: PBMCs. The chain has TRBV6-1 and TRBJ2-7; the D is unclear. This receptor was taken from a woman in her 40s in good health and CMV-seropositive. The DNA for the CDR3 is TGTGCCAGCAGTGAAGGGCAACCCTCCTACGAGCAGTACTTC. As protein: CASSEGQPSYEQYF.